Only a few counts were recorded for the clone carrying this TCR beta chain. This CDR3 is 15 amino acids long. V was trimmed by 1 base and J by 3 bases, leaving 13 bases between them. Germline V gene sequence: CDR1 MNHNS, CDR2 SASEGT. This sample is part of a study of metastatic and nonmetastatic thyroid tumors. Study-wide context: Blood and tumor or nodule tissue repertoires from malignant and benign thyroid patients were compared.

Every patient was untreated before thyroid surgery. In the original processing: Variation in CDR3 across clinicopathological groups served as the basis for constructing a distant-metastasis classifier in papillary thyroid cancer. Using MiXCR, TCRdb re-called clones from the PCR reads. It is TCRdb's table, rather than the study itself, that gives the V and J calls and clone size. The sample shows about 33,000 clones, around 17% of them seen only once. The sequence derives from a male donor with papillary thyroid cancer or a benign thyroid nodule (not recorded which). Some clones in this sample may be carry-over from other donors' samples. Sequencing input: blood. The V gene is TRBV6-1, the J gene TRBJ2-7; the D gene is possibly TRBD1 (6 bases). The CDR3 loop is CASSEGGGDLYEQYF. In DNA form, the CDR3 reads TGTGCCAGCAGTGAAGGTGGGGGCGACCTCTACGAGCAGTACTTC.